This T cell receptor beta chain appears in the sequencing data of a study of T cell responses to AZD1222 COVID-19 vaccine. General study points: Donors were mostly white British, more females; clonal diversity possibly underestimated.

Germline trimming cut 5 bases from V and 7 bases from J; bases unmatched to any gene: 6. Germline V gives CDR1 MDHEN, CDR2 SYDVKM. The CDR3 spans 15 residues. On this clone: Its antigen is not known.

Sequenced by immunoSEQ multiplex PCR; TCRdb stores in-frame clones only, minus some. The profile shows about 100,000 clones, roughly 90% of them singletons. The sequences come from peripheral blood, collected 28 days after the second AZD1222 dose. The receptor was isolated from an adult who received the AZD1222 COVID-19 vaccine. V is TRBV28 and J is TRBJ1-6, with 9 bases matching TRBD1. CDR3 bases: TGTGCCAGCAGTGCCCCGGGACAGGGAAATTCACCCCTCCACTTT. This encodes CASSAPGQGNSPLHF.